This passage covers 26 T cell receptor beta chains from one sample sequenced in a study of control samples from healthy donors and cancer patients. Repertoires were generated with immunoSEQ multiplex PCR, while TCRdb's copy carries only in-frame clones and drops some. The table includes over 150,000 clones, about 94% detected once. Source material: blood. These receptors were taken from a middle-aged man in good health.

This chain links TRBV5-1 with TRBJ2-7; TRBD1 matches at 8 bases. The CDR3 runs to 15 residues. Trimming removed 0 bases from V and 5 bases from J; junction bases left unmatched: 7. Germline-derived CDR1 and CDR2 are SGHRS and YFSETQ. CDR3: CASSLATGQVNEQYF. CDR3 nucleotides: TGCGCCAGCAGCTTGGCTACGGGACAGGTCAACGAGCAGTACTTC.

This chain joins TRBV5-5 and TRBJ2-1; D is perhaps TRBD1 or TRBD2 (5 bases each). The V end lost 0 bases, the J end lost 8 bases, and 12 bases lay between the germline ends. The CDR3 loop spans 14 amino acids. The germline V gene has CDR1 SGHKS and CDR2 YYEKEE (reference sequence). CDR3 amino acids: CASSLGAGADEQFF. The CDR3 region has the DNA TGTGCCAGCAGCTTGGGGGCCGGGGCCGATGAGCAGTTCTTC.

The rearrangement links TRBV7-2 to TRBJ1-6; D remains ambiguous. V gave up 1 base and J gave up 7 bases, with 8 bases separating them. CDR1 and CDR2 (germline): SGHTA, FQGNSA. The CDR3 consists of 14 residues. CDR3 nucleotide sequence: TGTGCCAGCAGCTTAGAGTTTGTGAATTCACCCCTCCACTTT. Translation: CASSLEFVNSPLHF. Drawing the rest from reference TRBV7-2 and TRBJ1-6, the complete variable domain is GAGVSQSPSNKVTEKGKDVELRCDPISGHTALYWYRQSLGQGLEFLIYFQGNSAPDKSGLPSDRFSAERTGGSVSTLTIQRTQQEDSAVYLCASSLEFVNSPLHFGNGTRLTVT.

J is TRBJ1-5 and V is TRBV28; D possibly corresponds to TRBD1 (6 bases). CDR1 and CDR2 from the germline V gene are MDHEN and SYDVKM. V was pared by 4 bases and J by 2 bases, with 12 bases between. The CDR3 loop spans 15 amino acids. The CDR3 DNA reads as TGTGCCAGCAGTTCCGAGGGGGGCGGCAATCAGCCCCAGCATTTT. This gives the protein CASSSEGGGNQPQHF.

This chain joins TRBV6-5 and TRBJ1-2; D might be TRBD1 (6 bases). This CDR3 spans 14 amino acids. Trimming cost V 4 bases and J 5 bases, with 14 bases left between them. From germline, CDR1 is MNHEY and CDR2 SVGAGI. In DNA form, the CDR3 reads TGTGCCAGCAGTTCTGACAGGAAATGGTATGGCTACACCTTC. It is translated as CASSSDRKWYGYTF.

A single count supports this clone. The V call is TRBV6-2 or TRBV6-3, the J call TRBJ1-5; 10 positions agree with TRBD1. J lost 0 bases, V lost 5 bases, and 7 bases had no gene match. From germline, CDR1 is MNHEY and CDR2 SVGEGT. The CDR3 sequence is 17 residues long. The chain's CDR3 is CASSRVTGGLSNQPQHF. CDR3 nucleotides: TGTGCCAGCAGTAGGGTGACAGGGGGCCTTAGCAATCAGCCCCAGCATTTT.

This clone was found once. CDR3 sequence reads: CASSIGQGNYGYTF. CDR3 DNA sequence: TGTGCCAGCAGTATTGGACAGGGGAACTATGGCTACACCTTC. The chain combines TRBV2 with TRBJ1-2, with 9 positions matching TRBD1. CDR1 is SNHLY and CDR2 is FYNNEI in the germline V gene. The J segment lost 2 bases and the V segment lost 5 bases, leaving 3 bases of the junction unmatched. The CDR3 consists of 14 residues.

The chain has TRBV29-1 and TRBJ1-1; D is possibly TRBD1 (5 bases). CDR1 and CDR2 (germline): SQVTM, ANQGSEA. The CDR3 is 12 residues long. The V end lost 4 bases, the J end lost 2 bases, and 8 bases lay between the germline ends. The CDR3: CSVARGNTEAFF. The DNA of the CDR3 is TGCAGCGTTGCTAGGGGAAACACTGAAGCTTTCTTT.

This clone was seen only once. The rearrangement links TRBV2 to TRBJ1-3, with TRBD1 identical over 7 bases. Germline V gives CDR1 SNHLY, CDR2 FYNNEI. The V and J ends lost 3 bases and 0 bases, in that order; junction bases with no gene match: 2. The CDR3 totals 15 residues. The CDR3 reads CASSDAGGSGNTIYF. The CDR3 coding sequence is TGTGCCAGCAGTGATGCAGGGGGCTCTGGAAACACCATATATTTT.

V gene TRBV11-3 combines with J gene TRBJ1-2; D is unclear. Looked up from germline, CDR1 is SGHNT and CDR2 is YENEEA. The CDR3 length is 17 residues. Trimming stripped 7 bases from V and 5 bases from J, with 26 bases between. DNA of the CDR3: TGTGCCAGCAAACCCAGACATAGGTCTACCCTTATTTATGGCTACACCTTC. Translation gives CASKPRHRSTLIYGYTF.

The chain uses TRBV30 and TRBJ1-6, with 8 bases aligning to TRBD1. Trimming removed 2 bases from V and 6 bases from J; junction bases left unmatched: 6. The germline V gene has CDR1 GTSNPN and CDR2 SVGIG (reference sequence). CDR3 size: 15 residues. The CDR3 DNA follows: TGTGCCTGGAGTACCCCGGGACAGGCTAATTCACCCCTCCACTTT. It yields the protein CAWSTPGQANSPLHF.

J is TRBJ1-2 and V is TRBV6-5; D might be TRBD1 (5 bases). Trimming left V 4 bases short and J 0 bases short, with 6 bases between. Germline values: CDR1 MNHEY, CDR2 SVGAGI. The CDR3 has 13 amino acids. CDR3 sequence reads: CASSLQANYGYTF. The DNA for the CDR3 is TGTGCCAGCAGTTTACAGGCTAACTATGGCTACACCTTC.

This chain uses TRBV5-1 with TRBJ1-2; 11 positions match TRBD1. The germline gives CDR1 SGHRS, CDR2 YFSETQ. The CDR3 consists of 16 residues. V lost 2 bases and J lost 2; bases outside the gene matches: 5. For the CDR3, the DNA is TGCGCCAGCAGCTTACGGACAGGGGGCGACAACTATGGCTACACCTTC. It codes for CASSLRTGGDNYGYTF.

This chain links TRBV7-2 with TRBJ2-2; possibly TRBD2 for D (6 bases). Trimming removed 5 bases from V and 5 bases from J, with 18 bases in between. The CDR3 is 16 amino acids. Germline V gives CDR1 SGHTA, CDR2 FQGNSA. CDR3 region: CASSPSRGVQTGELFF. CDR3 in DNA: TGTGCCAGCAGCCCTAGTCGCGGGGTACAAACCGGGGAGCTGTTTTTT. The complete variable domain, with remaining parts taken from reference TRBV7-2 and TRBJ2-2, reads GAGVSQSPSNKVTEKGKDVELRCDPISGHTALYWYRQSLGQGLEFLIYFQGNSAPDKSGLPSDRFSAERTGGSVSTLTIQRTQQEDSAVYLCASSPSRGVQTGELFFGEGSRLTVL.

This rearrangement joins TRBV12-5 to TRBJ1-1, with D unresolved. Germline loops: CDR1 LGHNT, CDR2 FRNRAP. CDR3 size: 13 residues. V lost 2 bases and J 1 base, leaving 5 bases between the germline ends. This chain's CDR3 is CASGLSGNTEAFF. CDR3 bases: TGTGCTAGTGGTTTGTCGGGGAACACTGAAGCTTTCTTT.

V gene TRBV20-1 combines with J gene TRBJ2-1; the match to TRBD1 covers 10 bases. V lost 3 bases and J lost 7; bases outside the gene matches: 9. The germline V gene encodes CDR1 DFQATT and CDR2 SNEGSKA (reference sequence). The CDR3 consists of 15 residues. CDR3 bases: TGCAGTGCTAGTGACAGGGGGCGCAAAGGGAATGAGCAGTTCTTC. Translated, it gives CSASDRGRKGNEQFF.

This clone was seen once. J is TRBJ1-1 and V is TRBV18, with TRBD1 identical over 8 bases. V lost 4 bases to trimming and J lost 1 base; unmatched junction nucleotides: 5. The CDR3 consists of 15 residues. CDR1 and CDR2 (germline): KGHSH, LQKENI. CDR3 amino acids: CASSHRDRSNTEAFF. The CDR3 DNA follows: TGTGCCAGCTCACACCGGGACAGGTCGAACACTGAAGCTTTCTTT.

The CDR3 nucleotides are TGTGCCAGCTCACCTGTTTCGGCCAGGGGCACCGGGGAGCTGTTTTTT. This codes for CASSPVSARGTGELFF. This chain links TRBV18 with TRBJ2-2; a possible D gene is TRBD1 (6 bases). V was cut by 3 bases and J by 4 bases, with 15 bases left in between. The germline V gene encodes CDR1 KGHSH and CDR2 LQKENI. This CDR3 has 16 residues.

This sequence joins TRBV28 and TRBJ1-5; maybe TRBD1 (6 bases). V was pared by 5 bases and J by 7 bases, with 15 bases between. The CDR3 is made up of 14 amino acids. Germline V lookup: CDR1 MDHEN, CDR2 SYDVKM. The CDR3 sequence is CASSPRQDGQPQHF. The CDR3 nucleotides are TGTGCCAGCAGTCCCCGACAGGATGGGCAGCCCCAGCATTTT.

Comment on this clone: The sample carries other DNA sequences with the same CDR3. The chain employs TRBV18 and TRBJ1-1; D is possibly TRBD1 (6 bases). V was trimmed by 4 bases and J by 2 bases, leaving 8 bases between them. Germline V gene data show CDR1 as KGHSH and CDR2 as LQKENI. This CDR3 contains 13 residues. CDR3 nucleotide sequence: TGTGCCAGCTCACGGACAGATAACACTGAAGCTTTCTTT. Its translation: CASSRTDNTEAFF.

The CDR3 is CASSPRQGLDTEAFF. The CDR3 region has the DNA TGCGCCAGCAGTCCAAGACAGGGACTGGACACTGAAGCTTTCTTT. V and J are TRBV10-1 and TRBJ1-1, with 7 positions matching TRBD1. The germline gives CDR1 WNHNN, CDR2 SYGVQD (reference sequence). The CDR3 is made up of 15 amino acids. Trimming cost V 5 bases and J 3 bases; bases outside gene matches: 9.

This chain links TRBV19 with TRBJ1-5; D is undetermined. The germline CDR1 and CDR2 sequences are LNHDA and SQIVND (reference sequence). The CDR3 loop spans 12 amino acids. Deletions cut 3 bases from V and 4 bases from J, with 4 bases between. The CDR3 DNA sequence: TGTGCCAGTAGTATCAGAAATCAGCCCCAGCATTTT. Encoded protein: CASSIRNQPQHF.

The chain couples TRBV5-1 to TRBJ2-1; 7 nucleotides align to TRBD2. J lost 2 bases, V lost 4 bases, and 3 bases had no gene match. Per germline, CDR1 SGHRS and CDR2 YFSETQ. The CDR3 contains 14 residues. The CDR3 spells CASSPTSPYNEQFF. The CDR3 DNA sequence: TGCGCCAGCAGCCCGACTAGCCCCTACAATGAGCAGTTCTTC.

This chain uses TRBV5-1 with TRBJ2-1; D not certain. Trimming left V 6 bases short and J 3 bases short, with 10 bases between. Germline V gives CDR1 SGHRS, CDR2 YFSETQ. The CDR3 has 13 residues. CDR3 protein: CASTTDNYNEQFF. The CDR3 nucleotides are TGCGCCAGCACCACCGACAACTACAATGAGCAGTTCTTC.

The chain couples TRBV5-1 to TRBJ1-1, with 10 bases aligning to TRBD1. V was clipped by 3 bases and J by 0 bases; unmatched bases: 11. Germline V gene sequence: CDR1 SGHRS, CDR2 YFSETQ. This CDR3 has 18 amino acids. CDR3 region: CASSSHSDRGRVNTEAFF. CDR3 coding DNA: TGCGCCAGCAGCTCACACTCCGACAGGGGGCGCGTGAACACTGAAGCTTTCTTT.

The chain combines TRBV9 with TRBJ1-1, with 9 bases that match TRBD1. Losses at the gene ends were 2 bases for V and 13 bases for J; bases not matched to a gene: 12. The germline gives CDR1 SGDLS, CDR2 YYNGEE. The CDR3 extends over 14 amino acids. The CDR3 bases are TGTGCCAGCAGCGTCGCCGGGACAGGGACCCTGGTTTTCTTT. Translating gives CASSVAGTGTLVFF.